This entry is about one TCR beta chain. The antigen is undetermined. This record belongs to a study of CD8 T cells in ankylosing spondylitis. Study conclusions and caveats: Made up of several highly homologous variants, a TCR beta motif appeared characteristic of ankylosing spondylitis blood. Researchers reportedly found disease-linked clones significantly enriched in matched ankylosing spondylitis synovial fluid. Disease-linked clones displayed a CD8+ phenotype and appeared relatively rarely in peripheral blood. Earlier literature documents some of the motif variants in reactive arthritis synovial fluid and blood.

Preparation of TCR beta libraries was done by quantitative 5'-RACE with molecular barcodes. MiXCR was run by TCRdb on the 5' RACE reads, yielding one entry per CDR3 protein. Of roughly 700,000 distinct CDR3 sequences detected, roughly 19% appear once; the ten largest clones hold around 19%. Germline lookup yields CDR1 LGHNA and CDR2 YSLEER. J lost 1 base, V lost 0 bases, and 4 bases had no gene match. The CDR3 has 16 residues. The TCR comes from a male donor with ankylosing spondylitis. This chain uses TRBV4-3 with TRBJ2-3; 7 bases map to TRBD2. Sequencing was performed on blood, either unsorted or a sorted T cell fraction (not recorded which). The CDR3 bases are TGCGCCAGCAGCCAAGACTGGAGCGGGGGCACAGATACGCAGTATTTT. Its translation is CASSQDWSGGTDTQYF.